These 15 T cell receptor beta chains were all obtained from the same sample, sequenced in a study of identical twins. TCRdb re-called the 5' RACE reads with MiXCR, one entry per CDR3 protein. Among 450,000 or so distinct CDR3 sequences listed, 12% to 15% were seen once. The sample was also linked to a second study, of yellow fever vaccine responses in identical twins.

The sequencing input was CD4+ T cells sorted from blood. The origin of the receptors is a woman between 18 and 30 years old in good health.

This clonotype was seen only a few times. The CDR3 protein is CASSGGREGEKLFF. The CDR3 DNA follows: TGTGCCAGCAGTGGGGGCAGGGAGGGTGAAAAACTGTTTTTT. The V gene is TRBV25-1, the J gene TRBJ1-4, with D perhaps TRBD1 (5 bases). The CDR3 runs to 14 residues. With 4 bases removed from V and 7 bases from J, the gap between germline ends came to 13 bases. Germline lookup yields CDR1 MGHDK and CDR2 SYGVNS.

This clonotype was picked up a small number of times. CDR3 sequence (DNA): TGTGCCAGCAGGTTTAGCGGGAGCGTCAACATTCAGTACTTC. It translates to CASRFSGSVNIQYF. V gene TRBV12-3 or TRBV12-4 combines with J gene TRBJ2-4, with 9 bases identical to TRBD2. The CDR3 spans 14 residues. V dropped 6 bases and J dropped 7; count of bases not matched to a gene: 7.

This clonotype was seen only a few times. The rearrangement uses TRBV27 and TRBJ2-2, with D uncertain. Germline V gene sequence: CDR1 MNHEY, CDR2 SMNVEV (reference sequence). The germline V and J ends were trimmed by 4 bases and 5 bases, with 5 bases remaining between them. The CDR3 has 12 amino acids. CDR3 protein: CASSSPTGELFF. CDR3 DNA sequence: TGTGCCAGCAGTTCACCAACCGGGGAGCTGTTTTTT.

This clonotype was detected a few times. This chain uses TRBV7-6 with TRBJ2-1; 7 bases are a match to TRBD1. CDR3 length equals 14 residues. The germline CDR1 and CDR2 sequences are SGHVS and FNYEAQ. With 6 bases clipped from V and 6 bases from J, the junction kept 8 bases outside the gene matches. The CDR3 DNA follows: TGTGCCAGCAGAAAGACAGGGCCCTTCAATGAGCAGTTCTTC. Translation gives CASRKTGPFNEQFF.

The CDR3 region has the DNA TGTGCCAGCAGTTACTGGGGATTTGACACAGATACGCAGTATTTT. It yields the protein CASSYWGFDTDTQYF. The gene calls are TRBV6-5 and TRBJ2-3; D remains unclear. V was pared by 1 base and J by 2 bases, with 10 bases between. This CDR3 has 15 amino acids. From germline, CDR1 is MNHEY and CDR2 SVGAGI.

V gene TRBV28 combines with J gene TRBJ1-1, with 8 bases identical to TRBD1. V lost 3 bases, J lost 4 bases, and 7 bases stayed unmatched. The length of the CDR3 is 15 residues. Germline lookup yields CDR1 MDHEN and CDR2 SYDVKM. CDR3 sequence (DNA): TGTGCCAGCAGTTTGCGACAGGGGTTGGGCACTGAAGCTTTCTTT. It specifies CASSLRQGLGTEAFF.

This clonotype was seen only a few times. V gene TRBV12-3 or TRBV12-4 combines with J gene TRBJ1-1; D might be TRBD1 (5 bases). Between the trimmed V and J ends, which lost 3 bases and 3 bases, there was a span of 11 bases. The CDR3 is 14 residues long. The CDR3 bases are TGTGCCAGCAGTTTCGACTTCAGGGACACTGAAGCTTTCTTT. Protein product: CASSFDFRDTEAFF.

This clonotype was seen only a few times. The genes are TRBV5-1 and TRBJ2-7, with D perhaps being TRBD1 or TRBD2 (5 bases each). V shed 4 bases and J shed 1 base, with 15 bases lying between them. The germline gives CDR1 SGHRS, CDR2 YFSETQ. CDR3 length equals 15 residues. CDR3: CASSPDPGRSYEQYF. Here the CDR3 DNA reads TGCGCCAGCAGCCCGGACCCAGGGAGATCCTACGAGCAGTACTTC.

The chain joins TRBV29-1 to TRBJ1-1; no clear D. Deletions cut 4 bases from V and 0 bases from J, with 15 bases between. This CDR3 has 15 amino acids. CDR1 and CDR2 (germline): SQVTM, ANQGSEA. This chain's CDR3 is CSVGPLLGMNTEAFF. CDR3 DNA sequence: TGCAGCGTTGGCCCTCTACTGGGGATGAACACTGAAGCTTTCTTT.

This clonotype was detected only a few times. The chain couples TRBV9 to TRBJ2-7; 9 nucleotides line up with TRBD2. The CDR3 loop spans 17 amino acids. Looked up from germline, CDR1 is SGDLS and CDR2 is YYNGEE. J was trimmed by 4 bases and V by 0 bases; bases with no gene match: 11. CDR3 sequence: CASSVDPSGMLVYEQYF. The CDR3 DNA sequence: TGTGCCAGCAGCGTAGATCCTAGCGGGATGCTAGTGTACGAGCAGTACTTC.

This clonotype was picked up a small number of times. The chain joins TRBV15 to TRBJ2-5, with D possibly being TRBD2 (5 bases). Germline loops: CDR1 LNHNV, CDR2 YYDKDF (reference sequence). The CDR3 loop spans 15 amino acids. V was pared by 2 bases and J by 3 bases, with 13 bases between. In DNA, the CDR3 is TGTGCCACCAGCAGACAACAGCGGAGCGAAGAGACCCAGTACTTC. Its protein product is CATSRQQRSEETQYF.

The chain has TRBV7-6 and TRBJ2-5, with TRBD1 matching over 9 bases. J gave up 4 bases and V 5 bases, and 8 bases lay outside the gene matches. Germline assignment: CDR1 SGHVS and CDR2 FNYEAQ. The CDR3 has 15 amino acids. CDR3 loop: CASSVPGQGTETQYF. The CDR3 bases are TGTGCCAGCAGCGTACCGGGACAGGGTACAGAGACCCAGTACTTC.

This clonotype was found a few times. This chain joins TRBV14 and TRBJ2-5; 9 bases fit TRBD1. This CDR3 is built from 16 residues. CDR1 is SGHDN, CDR2 FVKESK, per germline. The J segment lost 5 bases and the V segment lost 3 bases, leaving 10 bases of the junction unmatched. For the CDR3, the DNA is TGTGCCAGCAGCCACCTGACAGGGGGAACCAGCGAGACCCAGTACTTC. Protein: CASSHLTGGTSETQYF.

The CDR3, as DNA: TGTGCCAGCAGCCCGGGACAGGGGATCCCTAGCACAGATACGCAGTATTTT. It is translated as CASSPGQGIPSTDTQYF. The chain couples TRBV7-8 to TRBJ2-3; 10 nucleotides line up with TRBD1. Germline trimming cut 5 bases from V and 0 bases from J; bases unmatched to any gene: 8. The CDR3 has 17 residues. CDR1 and CDR2 (germline): SGHVS, FQNEAQ.

The chain couples TRBV15 to TRBJ2-2; TRBD2 might be the D (5 bases). The CDR3 consists of 16 residues. Germline values: CDR1 LNHNV, CDR2 YYDKDF (reference sequence). V was clipped by 4 bases and J by 1 base, with 13 bases between them. CDR3 sequence: CATSNLDGKNTGELFF. The CDR3 DNA follows: TGTGCCACCAGCAACCTCGACGGGAAGAACACCGGGGAGCTGTTTTTT.